Listed here are 20 T cell receptor beta chains from one sample, sequenced in a study of blood T cell repertoires in COVID-19. Using immunoSEQ multiplex PCR, the repertoire was profiled, and TCRdb retains in-frame clones only, with some absent. This sample has roughly 380,000 clones; 81% occur once, and the top ten carry about 1.2%. Material for sequencing was peripheral blood. The receptors come from a human donor with acute or convalescent COVID-19. The donor label of this sample is uncertain.

The chain recombines TRBV3-1 (or the pseudogene TRBV3-2) with TRBJ1-1; a weak D match, TRBD1 (6 bases). Germline V gene data show CDR1 as LGHDT and CDR2 as YNNKEL (reference sequence). The CDR3 consists of 14 residues. V was clipped by 3 bases and J by 1 base, with 9 bases between them. CDR3 in DNA: TGTGCCAGCAGCCACCAGGGGACGAACACTGAAGCTTTCTTT. It yields the protein CASSHQGTNTEAFF.

This chain uses TRBV5-4 with TRBJ2-1, with 8 bases aligning to TRBD1. The CDR3 is made up of 15 amino acids. V lost 0 bases and J lost 7; bases outside the gene matches: 6. The V gene's germline CDR1 is SGHNT and CDR2 YYREEE (reference sequence). CDR3 bases: TGTGCCAGCAGCTTGGGGCCAGGGGGCGAAAATGAGCAGTTCTTC. It translates to CASSLGPGGENEQFF.

This clone was observed a handful of times. The chain recombines TRBV7-9 with TRBJ2-7; 8 nucleotides align to TRBD2. The length of the CDR3 is 14 residues. V was clipped by 1 base and J by 4 bases; unmatched bases: 3. Germline V CDR1 and CDR2: SEHNR, FQNEAQ (reference sequence). The CDR3 coding sequence is TGTGCCAGCAGCTTAGAGGGACTAGGTTACGAGCAGTACTTC. It is translated as CASSLEGLGYEQYF.

This clone has only a few counts. The V and J genes are TRBV5-1 and TRBJ1-1; TRBD1 might be the D (5 bases). Germline V lookup: CDR1 SGHRS, CDR2 YFSETQ. This CDR3 region has 13 residues. The V end lost 2 bases, the J end lost 7 bases, and 12 bases lay between the germline ends. The CDR3 loop reads CASSFEAGLEAFF. In DNA, the CDR3 is TGCGCCAGCAGCTTTGAGGCGGGGCTTGAAGCTTTCTTT. Full variable domain (remainder filled in from reference TRBV5-1 and TRBJ1-1): KAGVTQTPRYLIKTRGQQVTLSCSPISGHRSVSWYQQTPGQGLQFLFEYFSETQRNKGNFPGRFSGRQFSNSRSEMNVSTLELGDSALYLCASSFEAGLEAFFGQGTRLTVV.

V usage is TRBV5-4 and J usage is TRBJ2-5, with D maybe TRBD2 (5 bases). Germline CDR1 and CDR2: SGHNT and YYREEE (reference sequence). The CDR3 is 14 residues long. V lost 4 bases, J lost 5 bases, and 15 bases lay in between. Written as DNA, the CDR3 is TGTGCCAGCAGCGGCGGGCACCCGGGGGAGACCCAGTACTTC. Protein product: CASSGGHPGETQYF.

The rearrangement links TRBV5-1 to TRBJ1-2; D might be TRBD1 (5 bases). This CDR3 comprises 14 residues. The V and J ends lost 0 bases and 8 bases respectively, with 14 bases between them. CDR1 is SGHRS and CDR2 is YFSETQ in the germline V gene. The CDR3 DNA reads as TGCGCCAGCAGCTTGGCCTTGGGTAGGGGAGGCTACACCTTC. Translated: CASSLALGRGGYTF.

V and J are TRBV6-5 and TRBJ1-2; a weak D match, TRBD1 (6 bases). The CDR3 length is 13 residues. Germline V gene sequence: CDR1 MNHEY, CDR2 SVGAGI. V was cut by 6 bases and J by 7 bases, with 15 bases left in between. The CDR3 is CASSSTGFSGYTF. The CDR3 nucleotides read TGTGCCAGCAGCTCTACAGGGTTTAGTGGCTACACCTTC.

This chain uses TRBV11-2 with TRBJ2-1, with TRBD2 identical over 15 bases. CDR1 SGHAT and CDR2 FQNNGV come from the germline V gene. The length of the CDR3 is 17 residues. Unmatched junction bases numbered 5, after V lost 5 bases and J lost 3 bases. The CDR3 nucleotides read TGTGCCAGCAGCCCGGGACTAGCGGGAGGTGGCTACAATGAGCAGTTCTTC. Amino acid sequence: CASSPGLAGGGYNEQFF. The full variable domain, rest sourced from reference TRBV11-2 and TRBJ2-1, is EAGVAQSPRYKIIEKRQSVAFWCNPISGHATLYWYQQILGQGPKLLIQFQNNGVVDDSQLPKDRFSAERLKGVDSTLKIQPAKLEDSAVYLCASSPGLAGGGYNEQFFGPGTRLTVL.

In its sample, this clone was seen a few times. This chain links TRBV5-1 with TRBJ2-5; D might be TRBD1 (5 bases). V lost 4 bases and J lost 2, with 15 bases in between. Per the germline V gene, CDR1 is SGHRS and CDR2 is YFSETQ. This CDR3 is built from 15 residues. CDR3 sequence reads: CASSRKAGIQETQYF. The DNA for the CDR3 is TGCGCCAGCAGCCGGAAGGCAGGGATACAAGAGACCCAGTACTTC.

This rearrangement joins TRBV19 to TRBJ2-1; 11 positions agree with TRBD1. The ends lost 7 bases at V and 6 bases at J; junction bases unmatched: 8. Per the germline V gene, CDR1 is LNHDA and CDR2 is SQIVND (reference sequence). This CDR3 has 15 residues. The CDR3 sequence is CASTPLGTGGNEQFF. In DNA form, the CDR3 reads TGTGCCAGTACTCCGTTAGGGACAGGGGGCAATGAGCAGTTCTTC.

The CDR3 nucleotides are TGTGCCAGCAGCCAAGATCTGTGGGACACCTACGAGCAGTACTTC. Protein: CASSQDLWDTYEQYF. This sequence joins TRBV3-1 (or the pseudogene TRBV3-2) and TRBJ2-7, with a weak D call TRBD1 (6 bases). Trimming cost V 0 bases and J 2 bases, with 11 bases left between them. Germline-derived CDR1 and CDR2 are LGHDT and YNNKEL (reference sequence). The CDR3 spans 15 residues.

This clone was observed once. The identical CDR3 is also encoded by other nucleotide sequences in the sample. The chain joins TRBV6-5 to TRBJ2-7; TRBD2 matches 8 bases. CDR3 length: 13 residues. Germline CDR1 and CDR2: MNHEY and SVGAGI. The ends lost 2 bases at V and 4 bases at J; junction bases unmatched: 1. CDR3 sequence (DNA): TGTGCCAGCAGTTACCGACTAGCGTACGAGCAGTACTTC. Protein: CASSYRLAYEQYF.

The V and J genes are TRBV24-1 and TRBJ2-1; D perhaps matches TRBD1 (5 bases). The CDR3 has 15 residues. Trimming took off 3 bases at V and 1 base at J, with 9 bases between the two ends. CDR1 and CDR2 from the germline V gene are KGHDR and SFDVKD. The CDR3 reads CATSDQGVSYNEQFF. CDR3 DNA sequence: TGTGCCACCAGTGATCAAGGGGTTTCCTACAATGAGCAGTTCTTC.

CDR3 sequence: CASSNFYEQYF. In DNA form, the CDR3 reads TGTGCCAGCAGTAACTTCTACGAGCAGTACTTC. This chain connects TRBV11-2 to TRBJ2-7; D is unclear. The V gene lost 6 bases and the J gene lost 3 bases, with 6 bases spanning the gap. Germline assignment: CDR1 SGHAT and CDR2 FQNNGV. The CDR3 runs 11 residues.

This rearrangement joins TRBV10-3 to TRBJ1-2; D possibly corresponds to TRBD1 (5 bases). CDR1 and CDR2 (germline): ENHRY, SYGVKD. The V end lost 11 bases, the J end lost 8 bases, and 21 bases lay between the germline ends. The CDR3 extends over 13 amino acids. As DNA, the CDR3 is TGTGCCGGATGGGAGGGGCCAGGATACGGCTACACCTTC. Translating gives CAGWEGPGYGYTF.

This clone was seen only once. This chain links TRBV28 with TRBJ1-5; D uncertain. CDR1 is MDHEN, CDR2 SYDVKM, per germline. Deletions cut 10 bases from V and 5 bases from J, with 15 bases between. The CDR3 runs to 13 residues. CDR3 sequence (DNA): TGTGCCACGGACGCCGGGGTATATCAGCCCCAGCATTTT. Protein sequence: CATDAGVYQPQHF. Combining the CDR3 with reference TRBV28 and TRBJ1-5 gives the whole variable domain DVKVTQSSRYLVKRTGEKVFLECVQDMDHENMFWYRQDPGLGLRLIYFSYDVKMKEKGDIPEGYSVSREKKERFSLILESASTNQTSMYLCATDAGVYQPQHFGDGTRLSIL.

CDR3 DNA: TGTGCCACCAGTGACGCCGGGGCGGGGGGGCCCTACGAGCAGTACTTC. This encodes CATSDAGAGGPYEQYF. The genes are TRBV24-1 and TRBJ2-7, with 9 bases that match TRBD2. Germline CDR1 reads KGHDR; CDR2 reads SFDVKD. CDR3 size: 16 residues. V shed 4 bases and J 2 bases; nucleotides not matched to a gene: 8.

The chain joins TRBV2 to TRBJ1-1; 9 bases align to TRBD1. The CDR3 has 14 amino acids. Germline V gene data show CDR1 as SNHLY and CDR2 as FYNNEI. Germline trimming cut 8 bases from V and 4 bases from J; bases unmatched to any gene: 8. CDR3 coding DNA: TGTGCCAGCGGGGAGAAGACAGGGGGCACTGAAGCTTTCTTT. Residues: CASGEKTGGTEAFF.

V gene TRBV7-9 combines with J gene TRBJ1-6; 9 positions agree with TRBD1. Germline V CDR1 and CDR2: SEHNR, FQNEAQ (reference sequence). The CDR3 is made up of 15 amino acids. V dropped 5 bases and J dropped 4; count of bases not matched to a gene: 3. The CDR3 is CASSKDRGYNSPLHF. The CDR3 DNA sequence: TGTGCCAGCAGCAAGGACAGGGGATATAATTCACCCCTCCACTTT. Complete variable domain (other parts from reference TRBV7-9 and TRBJ1-6): DTGVSQNPRHKITKRGQNVTFRCDPISEHNRLYWYRQTLGQGPEFLTYFQNEAQLEKSRLLSDRFSAERPKGSFSTLEIQRTEQGDSAMYLCASSKDRGYNSPLHFGNGTRLTVT.

J is TRBJ2-3 and V is TRBV28; 7 nucleotides align to TRBD2. Germline V gives CDR1 MDHEN, CDR2 SYDVKM. The junction had 10 bases not matched to a gene; V was cut back by 7 bases and J by 3 bases. CDR3 length: 15 residues. The CDR3 loop is CASNIFRRGTDTQYF. The DNA for the CDR3 is TGTGCCAGCAACATTTTTCGGCGGGGGACAGATACGCAGTATTTT.